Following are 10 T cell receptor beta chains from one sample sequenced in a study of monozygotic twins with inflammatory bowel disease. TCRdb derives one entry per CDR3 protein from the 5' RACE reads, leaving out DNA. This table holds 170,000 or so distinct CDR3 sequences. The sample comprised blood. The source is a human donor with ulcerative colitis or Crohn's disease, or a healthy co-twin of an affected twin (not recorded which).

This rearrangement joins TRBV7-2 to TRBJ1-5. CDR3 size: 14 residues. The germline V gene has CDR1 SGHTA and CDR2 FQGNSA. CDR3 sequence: CASSLAGFNQPQHF.

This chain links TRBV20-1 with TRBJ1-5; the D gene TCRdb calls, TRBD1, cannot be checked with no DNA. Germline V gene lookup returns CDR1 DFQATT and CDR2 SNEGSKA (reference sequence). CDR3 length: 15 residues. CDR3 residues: CSASSDRASNQPQHF.

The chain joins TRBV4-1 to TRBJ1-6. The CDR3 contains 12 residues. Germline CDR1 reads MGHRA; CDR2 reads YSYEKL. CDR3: CASSQARSPLHF.

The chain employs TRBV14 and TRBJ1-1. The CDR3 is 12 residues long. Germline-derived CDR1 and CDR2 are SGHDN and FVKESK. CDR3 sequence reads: CASSPDRTGAFF.

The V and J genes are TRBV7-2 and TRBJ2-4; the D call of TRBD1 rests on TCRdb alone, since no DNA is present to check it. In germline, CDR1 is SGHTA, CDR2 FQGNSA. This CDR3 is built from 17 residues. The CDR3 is CASSFGWNPQGKNIQYF. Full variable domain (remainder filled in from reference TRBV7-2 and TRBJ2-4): GAGVSQSPSNKVTEKGKDVELRCDPISGHTALYWYRQSLGQGLEFLIYFQGNSAPDKSGLPSDRFSAERTGGSVSTLTIQRTQQEDSAVYLCASSFGWNPQGKNIQYFGAGTRLSVL.

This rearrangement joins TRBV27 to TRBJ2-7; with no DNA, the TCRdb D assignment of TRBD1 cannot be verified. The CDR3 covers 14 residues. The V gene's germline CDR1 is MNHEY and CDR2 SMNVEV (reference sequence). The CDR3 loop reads CASSLQGANYEQYF.

The CDR3 reads CASSQGWETQYF. This chain uses TRBV4-2 with TRBJ2-5. Germline V lookup: CDR1 LGHNA, CDR2 YNFKEQ. The CDR3 spans 12 residues.

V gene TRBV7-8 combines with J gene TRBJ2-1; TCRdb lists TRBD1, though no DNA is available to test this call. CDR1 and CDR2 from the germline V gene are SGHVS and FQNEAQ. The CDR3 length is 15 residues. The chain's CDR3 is CASSRGTGNVNEQFF.

Here the CDR3 reads CATLAGDTDTQYF. The rearrangement uses TRBV15 and TRBJ2-3; TCRdb names TRBD2, which stays unverified in the absence of DNA. The CDR3 runs 13 residues. Germline assignment: CDR1 LNHNV and CDR2 YYDKDF (reference sequence).

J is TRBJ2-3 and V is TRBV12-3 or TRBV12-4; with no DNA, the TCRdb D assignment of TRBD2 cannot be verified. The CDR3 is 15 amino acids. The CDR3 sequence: CATSKAGGGGDTQYF.